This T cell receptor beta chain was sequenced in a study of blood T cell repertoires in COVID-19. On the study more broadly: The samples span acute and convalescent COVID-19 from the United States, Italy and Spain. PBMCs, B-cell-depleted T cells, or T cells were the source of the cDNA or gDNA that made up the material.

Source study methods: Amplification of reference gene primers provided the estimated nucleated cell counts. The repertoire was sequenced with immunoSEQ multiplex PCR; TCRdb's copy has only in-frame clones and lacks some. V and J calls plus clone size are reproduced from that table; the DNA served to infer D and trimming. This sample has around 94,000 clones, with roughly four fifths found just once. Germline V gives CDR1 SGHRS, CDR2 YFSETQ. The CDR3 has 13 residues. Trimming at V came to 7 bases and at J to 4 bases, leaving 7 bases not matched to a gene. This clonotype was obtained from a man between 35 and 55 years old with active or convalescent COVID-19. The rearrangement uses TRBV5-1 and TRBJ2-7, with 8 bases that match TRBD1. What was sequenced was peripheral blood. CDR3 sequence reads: CASRGQVYYEQYF. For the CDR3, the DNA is TGCGCCAGCCGGGGACAGGTCTATTACGAGCAGTACTTC.